The entry that follows covers one TCR beta chain sequence. Its antigen is unknown. This entry belongs to a study of blood T cells in healthy people across ages. General study results and limits: In older individuals, TCR beta diversity per million T cells was lower, falling roughly linearly with age.

Then a second PCR, running roughly 7 to 11 cycles, was carried out with a sample-barcoded 5' primer and a J-beta primer mix. From the 5' RACE reads, TCRdb called clonotypes with MiXCR, one entry per CDR3 protein. Of hundreds of thousands of distinct CDR3 sequences in the sample, 58% were seen once. The authors drew approximately 9 milliliters of peripheral blood from each donor. Per-sample PBMC isolation yielded at least 6.5 million cells. With 0 bases clipped from V and 2 bases from J, the junction kept 7 bases outside the gene matches. The CDR3 totals 17 residues. Germline CDR1 is LGHDT and CDR2 is YNNKEL (reference sequence).

The sample consisted of blood. The clonotype was recovered from a man under 40 in good health. This chain connects TRBV3-1 to TRBJ2-1; 7 bases fit TRBD2. DNA of the CDR3: TGTGCCAGCAGCCAAGATCGGCAGCGGGGCCCCTACAATGAGCAGTTCTTC. Residues: CASSQDRQRGPYNEQFF.